A selection of T cell receptor beta chains follows, all from one sample in a study of regulatory and conventional T cells in RAG deficiency. The protocol was immunoSEQ multiplex PCR, while the TCRdb copy is restricted to in-frame clones and leaves out a portion. The sample shows about 32,000 clones, approximately 90% of them seen only once. The sample was also reused in another study, on regulatory T cells.

Sequencing was carried out using CD8+ T cells sorted from blood. These receptor sequences come from a human donor in good health. Each CDR3 is given with its conserved first and last residue. A D gene is named only where the DNA matches it firmly. Clone size is stated in some rows and not others, as once, few, many or a class when expanded.

TRBV4-1	.	TRBJ2-1	.	CASSPTVSYNEQFF	TGCGCCAGCAGCCCGACCGTCTCCTACAATGAGCAGTTCTTC
TRBV6-5	once	TRBJ1-1	.	CASTTGYQNEAFF	TGTGCCAGCACTACGGGATATCAAAATGAAGCTTTCTTT
TRBV6-1	.	TRBJ2-5	TRBD2	CASSVAGGQETQYF	TGTGCCAGCAGTGTAGCGGGGGGACAAGAGACCCAGTACTTC
TRBV2	once	TRBJ2-7	.	CASSPSYEQYF	TGTGCCAGCAGTCCGTCCTACGAGCAGTACTTC
TRBV29-1	.	TRBJ2-2	TRBD1	CSVAETGFSGELFF	TGCAGCGTTGCCGAGACAGGGTTTAGCGGGGAGCTGTTTTTT
TRBV29-1	.	TRBJ2-1	TRBD2	CSVGGTSGISRAEQFF	TGCAGCGTTGGAGGGACTAGCGGGATATCAAGGGCTGAGCAGTTCTTC
TRBV6-5	.	TRBJ2-1	TRBD1	CASSSQGNNEQFF	TGTGCCAGCAGTTCACAGGGGAACAATGAGCAGTTCTTC
TRBV4-3	.	TRBJ2-7	.	CASSPSDGYEQYF	TGCGCCAGCAGCCCATCGGACGGATACGAGCAGTACTTC
TRBV7-2	.	TRBJ1-2	TRBD1	CASSQNRGGYTF	TGTGCCAGCAGCCAAAACAGGGGCGGCTACACCTTC
TRBV7-8	.	TRBJ2-6	TRBD1	CASSLGVSGTGSSGANVLTF	TGTGCCAGCAGCTTAGGCGTCTCCGGGACAGGTAGCTCTGGGGCCAACGTCCTGACTTTC
TRBV25-1	.	TRBJ1-3	.	CASSDREGLISGNTIYF	TGTGCCAGCAGTGATAGGGAGGGCCTCATCTCTGGAAACACCATATATTTT
TRBV6-1	.	TRBJ1-5	.	CASRGPNQPQHF	TGTGCCAGCAGGGGGCCAAATCAGCCCCAGCATTTT
TRBV7-6	.	TRBJ2-7	.	CASSLDRTYEQYF	TGTGCCAGCAGCTTAGATAGGACCTACGAGCAGTACTTC
TRBV6-1	.	TRBJ2-1	TRBD2	CASRASGNYNEQFF	TGTGCCAGCAGGGCTAGCGGGAATTACAATGAGCAGTTCTTC
TRBV10-1	.	TRBJ1-2	.	CASSESGRLDGYTF	TGCGCCAGCAGTGAGTCGGGCAGACTCGATGGCTACACCTTC
TRBV5-1	.	TRBJ2-1	TRBD1	CASSFGQGNNEQFF	TGCGCCAGCAGCTTCGGACAGGGAAACAATGAGCAGTTCTTC
TRBV28	.	TRBJ2-3	.	CASRTGHSGGTDTQYF	TGTGCCAGCAGAACGGGACACTCCGGGGGCACAGATACGCAGTATTTT
TRBV28	.	TRBJ2-3	TRBD2	CASSSLVLAAISSTDTQYF	TGTGCCAGCAGTTCGTTAGTACTAGCGGCCATCTCCAGCACAGATACGCAGTATTTT
TRBV25-1	.	TRBJ2-1	.	CASRGGGSAYNEQFF	TGTGCCAGCAGGGGAGGGGGGTCGGCTTACAATGAGCAGTTCTTC
TRBV11-2	.	TRBJ1-1	.	CASSFRQNTEAFF	TGTGCCAGCAGCTTTAGGCAGAACACTGAAGCTTTCTTT
TRBV18	.	TRBJ1-1	TRBD1	CASSPSGGNTEAFF	TGTGCCAGCTCACCGTCAGGGGGGAACACTGAAGCTTTCTTT
TRBV27	.	TRBJ1-3	.	CASSSRQESGNTIYF	TGTGCCAGCAGTTCACGTCAGGAATCCGGAAACACCATATATTTT
TRBV4-1	.	TRBJ1-6	.	CASSQEGLGNSPLHF	TGCGCCAGCAGCCAAGAGGGGCTAGGTAATTCACCCCTCCACTTT
TRBV21-1	.	TRBJ2-1	.	CASSKVMEGYVYNEQFF	TGTGCCAGCAGCAAAGTAATGGAGGGGTATGTTTACAATGAGCAGTTCTTC